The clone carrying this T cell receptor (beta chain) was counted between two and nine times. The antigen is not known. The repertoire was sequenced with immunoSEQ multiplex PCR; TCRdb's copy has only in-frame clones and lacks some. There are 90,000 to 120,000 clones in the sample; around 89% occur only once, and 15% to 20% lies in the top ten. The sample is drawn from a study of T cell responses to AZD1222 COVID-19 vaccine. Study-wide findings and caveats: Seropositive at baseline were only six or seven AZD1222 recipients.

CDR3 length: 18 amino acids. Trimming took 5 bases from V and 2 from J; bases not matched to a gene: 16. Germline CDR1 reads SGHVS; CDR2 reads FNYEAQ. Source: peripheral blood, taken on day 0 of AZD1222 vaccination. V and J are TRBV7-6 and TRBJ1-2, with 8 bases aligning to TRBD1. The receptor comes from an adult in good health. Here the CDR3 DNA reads TGTGCCAGCAGCCCACGGACGAATGGACAGGGACTGAACTATGGCTACACCTTC. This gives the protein CASSPRTNGQGLNYGYTF.